Reported below is one T cell receptor beta chain. Its antigen is unknown. This sample was included in a study of vaccination and CD4 T cells after COVID-19. Indicated treatment: roughly 10-day PBMC culture with coronavirus spike peptide pools or control peptides (ViraFEST assay). Cell culture was performed with a few million PBMCs per well in the presence of approximately 10 IU/ml IL-2 and about 9.4 ug/ml peptide pools. Cultured CD4+ T cell DNA was sequenced using the Oncomine TCR Beta short-read assay. It was from cultured CD4+ T cells that genomic DNA was extracted. TCRdb reprocessed the PCR reads with MiXCR, giving one entry per CDR3 protein. Among some 15,000 distinct CDR3 sequences listed, roughly 45% were seen once. Overall study results and limits: The rise in median SARS-CoV-2-reactive clonotypes, from approximately 21 to 40, was not significant.

The CDR3 runs 13 residues. V dropped 3 bases and J dropped 4 bases, with 6 bases sitting between them. CDR1 SEHNR and CDR2 FQNEAQ come from the germline V gene (reference sequence). This chain links TRBV7-9 with TRBJ2-2; tentative D call: TRBD2 (5 bases). The source material was cultured CD4+ T cells from blood. The sequence was collected from a human donor with COVID-19. The CDR3 spells CASSLRVTGELFF. The CDR3 nucleotides read TGTGCCAGCAGCTTGCGGGTCACCGGGGAGCTGTTTTTT.